These 12 T cell receptor beta chains came from one sample sequenced in a study of T cell clonotyping in hematopoietic cell transplantation. Sample time point: recipient sample about 28 days before transplant, after cytoreduction. The repertoire was sequenced with immunoSEQ multiplex PCR; TCRdb's copy has only in-frame clones and lacks some. Of 35,000 to 50,000 clones in the sample, about 85% were seen once. The input for sequencing was peripheral blood mononuclear cells, taken before stem cell transplant. Every receptor here comes from a man aged 60 to 75 with acute myeloid leukemia. Some clones in this sample may be carry-over from other donors' samples.

The chain recombines TRBV27 with TRBJ2-3; tentative D call: TRBD2 (6 bases). V shed 6 bases and J shed 2 bases, with 15 bases lying between them. Germline loops: CDR1 MNHEY, CDR2 SMNVEV (reference sequence). This CDR3 region has 15 residues. CDR3 residues: CASRRGTVATDTQYF. The CDR3 nucleotides are TGTGCCAGCAGACGCGGGACGGTTGCCACAGATACGCAGTATTTT.

The chain uses TRBV7-6 and TRBJ2-3; D possibly corresponds to TRBD1 (6 bases). Germline V CDR1 and CDR2: SGHVS, FNYEAQ. This CDR3 spans 12 amino acids. V lost 5 bases and J lost 10, with 13 bases in between. In nucleotides, the CDR3 is TGTGCCAGCAGCAACCGACAGGTTCCGCAGTATTTT. This codes for CASSNRQVPQYF.

This chain joins TRBV7-2 and TRBJ2-7; 10 positions agree with TRBD2. The germline V gene has CDR1 SGHTA and CDR2 FQGNSA. The CDR3 totals 16 residues. Trimming cost V 0 bases and J 5 bases; bases outside gene matches: 7. The CDR3 loop reads CASSLAQEAGGHEQYF. The CDR3 region has the DNA TGTGCCAGCAGCTTAGCGCAAGAAGCGGGGGGGCACGAGCAGTACTTC. Variable domain in full (rest from reference TRBV7-2 and TRBJ2-7): GAGVSQSPSNKVTEKGKDVELRCDPISGHTALYWYRQSLGQGLEFLIYFQGNSAPDKSGLPSDRFSAERTGGSVSTLTIQRTQQEDSAVYLCASSLAQEAGGHEQYFGPGTRLTVT.

This chain links TRBV2 with TRBJ2-1; 13 bases map to TRBD2. This CDR3 comprises 16 residues. In germline, CDR1 is SNHLY, CDR2 FYNNEI. Germline trimming cut 6 bases from V and 8 bases from J; bases unmatched to any gene: 10. CDR3: CASSHTSGGALDEQFF. The CDR3 DNA follows: TGTGCCAGCAGCCACACTAGCGGGGGGGCCCTGGATGAGCAGTTCTTC.

This sequence joins TRBV30 and TRBJ1-5, with 7 nucleotides matching TRBD1. The CDR3 covers 14 residues. J gave up 6 bases and V 7 bases, and 12 bases lay outside the gene matches. The germline V gene has CDR1 GTSNPN and CDR2 SVGIG (reference sequence). CDR3 in DNA: TGTGCCTTCACAGTCAGGGGGGCAACTCAGCCCCAGCATTTT. It yields the protein CAFTVRGATQPQHF.

The genes are TRBV2 and TRBJ1-6, with D possibly TRBD1 on 6 matching bases. The V end was cut by 8 bases, the J end by 5 bases, with 16 bases between. The V gene's germline CDR1 is SNHLY and CDR2 FYNNEI. The CDR3 covers 15 residues. The CDR3 loop reads CASDFSGHNNSPLHF. The CDR3 DNA follows: TGTGCCAGCGATTTTTCGGGACACAATAATTCACCCCTCCACTTT.

The rearrangement links TRBV28 to TRBJ1-6; the D is unclear. This CDR3 contains 14 residues. Per germline, CDR1 MDHEN and CDR2 SYDVKM. V was pared by 7 bases and J by 9 bases, with 16 bases between. CDR3 region: CASTLPNFGSPLHF. DNA for the CDR3: TGTGCCAGCACCCTCCCCAATTTTGGTTCACCCCTCCACTTT.

The gene calls are TRBV19 and TRBJ2-5; TRBD1 is a possible D gene (6 bases). Trimming took 5 bases from V and 2 from J, leaving 15 bases between them. Germline CDR1 and CDR2: LNHDA and SQIVND (reference sequence). This CDR3 spans 15 amino acids. The chain's CDR3 is CASSALGQSQETQYF. CDR3 bases: TGTGCCAGTAGTGCCCTAGGACAGTCTCAAGAGACCCAGTACTTC.

The chain carries TRBV28 and TRBJ2-2; either TRBD1 or TRBD2 may supply D (5 bases each). Germline CDR1 MDHEN, CDR2 SYDVKM. CDR3 length: 14 residues. The ends were cut back, 6 bases at V and 7 bases at J, with 15 bases in the middle. The CDR3 region is CASSSGSVVGELFF. The CDR3 DNA reads TGTGCCAGCAGCTCAGGGAGTGTGGTCGGGGAGCTGTTTTTT. The full variable domain, with the rest looked up from reference TRBV28 and TRBJ2-2, is DVKVTQSSRYLVKRTGEKVFLECVQDMDHENMFWYRQDPGLGLRLIYFSYDVKMKEKGDIPEGYSVSREKKERFSLILESASTNQTSMYLCASSSGSVVGELFFGEGSRLTVL.

This clone occurred once. The chain couples TRBV2 to TRBJ1-3; D unclear. The CDR3 covers 14 residues. CDR1 and CDR2 (germline): SNHLY, FYNNEI. V gave up 3 bases and J gave up 0 bases, with 6 bases separating them. As DNA, the CDR3 is TGTGCCAGCAGTGAGGACCGCTCTGGAAACACCATATATTTT. Translating gives CASSEDRSGNTIYF.

The chain has TRBV5-4 and TRBJ1-1; D remains ambiguous. Trimming left V 0 bases short and J 5 bases short, with 14 bases between. From germline, CDR1 is SGHNT and CDR2 YYREEE (reference sequence). The CDR3 spans 15 residues. DNA of the CDR3: TGTGCCAGCAGCTTGGAGGGTTCCAGGACGACTGAAGCTTTCTTT. This translates into CASSLEGSRTTEAFF.

The chain recombines TRBV6-1 with TRBJ1-3; TRBD1 might be the D (6 bases). From germline, CDR1 is MNHNS and CDR2 SASEGT. Trimming cost V 6 bases and J 3 bases, with 15 bases left between them. The CDR3 contains 15 residues. The CDR3 region has the DNA TGTGCCAGCAGCGAGAGGGGGACGGTTGGAAACACCATATATTTT. Amino acid sequence: CASSERGTVGNTIYF.